This T cell receptor beta chain was obtained from a study of T cell repertoires in aging, cancer and after chemotherapy. Study summary: Healthy donor repertoires were recorded over several months to years and showed clear clonal overlap.

Amplification of TCR beta used genomic DNA extracted from peripheral blood. This clonotype was seen a handful of times. The antigen is unknown. Rearranged V-D-J TRB sequences were amplified with a mixed TRB-A/B primer pool. Each CDR3 protein is one row after TCRdb ran MiXCR on the multiplex PCR reads. This sample carries 13,000 or so distinct CDR3 sequences, approximately 24% of them seen once, and the ten largest clones take about 3%. Whole-study results and caveats: Healthy donors lost TCR diversity with age mainly through richness, cancer patients through richness and evenness.

The receptor was derived from a human donor in good health. Input material: blood.

DNA of the CDR3: TGTGCCAGCAGTGAAATGGGACTAGCGGGGGGAGAGACCCAGTACTTC. It translates to CASSEMGLAGGETQYF. The chain couples TRBV6-1 to TRBJ2-5; 15 bases match TRBD2. CDR1 is MNHNS and CDR2 is SASEGT in the germline V gene. V lost 2 bases and J lost 4; bases outside the gene matches: 2. The CDR3 is 16 residues long.